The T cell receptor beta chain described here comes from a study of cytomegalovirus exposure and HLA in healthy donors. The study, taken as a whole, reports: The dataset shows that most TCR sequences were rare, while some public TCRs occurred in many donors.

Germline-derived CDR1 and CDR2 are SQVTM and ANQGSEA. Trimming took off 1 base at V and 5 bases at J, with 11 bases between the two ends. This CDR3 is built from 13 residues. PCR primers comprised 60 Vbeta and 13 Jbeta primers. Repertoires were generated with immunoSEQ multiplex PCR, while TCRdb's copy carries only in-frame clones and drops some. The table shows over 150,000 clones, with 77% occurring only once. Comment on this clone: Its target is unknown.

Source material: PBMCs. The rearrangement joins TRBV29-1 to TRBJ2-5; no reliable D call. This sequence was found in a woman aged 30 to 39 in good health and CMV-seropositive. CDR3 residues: CSVEGAVGETQYF. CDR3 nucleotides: TGCAGCGTTGAAGGGGCCGTTGGGGAGACCCAGTACTTC.